A selection of T cell receptor beta chains follows, all from one sample in a study of blood T cell repertoires in COVID-19. TCRdb's copy holds only in-frame clones and misses some; the assay was immunoSEQ multiplex PCR. The sample consists of nearly 200,000 clones, about 80% of them appearing once. Sequencing was carried out using peripheral blood. The source of these receptors is a human donor with acute or convalescent COVID-19. The donor label of this sample is uncertain. The CDR3 runs from the conserved cysteine through the conserved F or W. D genes are given only for firm matches. Where a row states a size, it is once, few, many or the class of an expanded clone; other rows omit it.

V gene	J gene	clone size	D gene	CDR3 protein	CDR3 DNA
TRBV7-9	TRBJ2-3	.	TRBD2	CASSLGTSGRADGTDTQYF	TGTGCCAGCAGCTTAGGAACTAGCGGGAGGGCCGACGGCACAGATACGCAGTATTTT
TRBV19	TRBJ1-1	.	.	CASSLTAGDPSSTEAFF	TGTGCCAGTAGCCTTACGGCAGGGGACCCCTCCAGTACTGAAGCTTTCTTT
TRBV7-9	TRBJ2-1	.	TRBD2	CASSLGLAEGNEQFF	TGTGCCAGCAGCTTAGGACTAGCGGAGGGGAATGAGCAGTTCTTC
TRBV3-1/TRBV3-2	TRBJ1-1	.	TRBD1	CASSRQGWVDEAFF	TGTGCCAGCAGCCGACAGGGTTGGGTCGATGAAGCTTTCTTT
TRBV28	TRBJ2-1	few	TRBD2	CASEAGGRYHEQFF	TGTGCCAGCGAAGCGGGAGGCCGCTATCATGAGCAGTTCTTC
TRBV7-9	TRBJ2-1	.	TRBD2	CASSLGLAGGLYNEQFF	TGTGCCAGCAGCCTGGGACTAGCGGGAGGTCTGTACAATGAGCAGTTCTTC
TRBV28	TRBJ1-2	.	.	CASSYGTINGYTF	TGTGCCAGCAGTTACGGGACTATCAATGGCTACACCTTC
TRBV27	TRBJ2-5	.	TRBD1	CASSLSSGTGKGETQYF	TGTGCCAGCAGTTTATCCTCCGGGACAGGGAAGGGTGAGACCCAGTACTTC
TRBV6-2/TRBV6-3	TRBJ2-1	.	.	CASSRRQASGFSYNEQFF	TGTGCCAGCAGCCGCCGACAGGCTAGCGGATTCTCCTACAATGAGCAGTTCTTC
TRBV2	TRBJ2-3	.	TRBD2	CASRISGSGTDTQYF	TGTGCCAGCAGAATTAGCGGGAGCGGCACAGATACGCAGTATTTT
TRBV30	TRBJ2-3	.	TRBD2	CAWRTSGSADTQYF	TGTGCCTGGAGGACTAGCGGGAGTGCAGATACGCAGTATTTT
TRBV5-4	TRBJ1-2	.	TRBD1	CASSSGPGGNDGYTF	TGTGCCAGCAGTTCTGGGCCAGGGGGTAATGATGGCTACACCTTC
TRBV7-2	TRBJ2-1	.	.	CASSLGDLGSEQFF	TGTGCCAGCAGCTTAGGGGATCTCGGGAGTGAGCAGTTCTTC
TRBV28	TRBJ1-2	.	.	CASRPDTYGYTF	TGTGCCAGCAGACCGGACACTTATGGCTACACCTTC
TRBV7-9	TRBJ1-1	.	.	CASSAPNPTGTEAFF	TGTGCCAGCAGCGCACCCAATCCAACAGGTACTGAAGCTTTCTTT
TRBV6-2/TRBV6-3	TRBJ2-2	.	.	CASSPLERAFTGELFF	TGTGCCAGCAGTCCACTGGAGCGGGCCTTCACCGGGGAGCTGTTTTTT
TRBV30	TRBJ1-3	few	.	CAWRRGGSGNTIYF	TGTGCCTGGAGGCGCGGGGGCTCTGGAAACACCATATATTTT
TRBV9	TRBJ2-3	.	TRBD1	CASSVRQGSRTDTQYF	TGTGCCAGCAGCGTACGACAGGGTAGCCGCACAGATACGCAGTATTTT
TRBV3-1/TRBV3-2	TRBJ1-5	.	.	CASSQGGRNQPQHF	TGTGCCAGCAGCCAAGGGGGGCGCAATCAGCCCCAGCATTTT
TRBV9	TRBJ1-2	.	TRBD1	CASSPATGGYGYTF	TGTGCCAGCAGCCCCGCGACAGGGGGTTATGGCTACACCTTC
TRBV7-2	TRBJ2-3	.	TRBD2	CATREGLGADTQYF	TGTGCCACGCGGGAGGGCCTTGGCGCAGATACGCAGTATTTT
TRBV5-6	TRBJ2-1	.	TRBD2	CASSLGSGRGNEQFF	TGTGCCAGCAGCTTGGGTAGCGGGAGAGGTAATGAGCAGTTCTTC
TRBV4-3	TRBJ2-1	.	TRBD2	CASSRIAGAGDEQFF	TGCGCCAGCAGCCGAATAGCGGGAGCGGGGGATGAGCAGTTCTTC
TRBV11-2	TRBJ1-2	.	.	CASSIIPYGYTF	TGTGCCAGCAGCATAATCCCCTATGGCTACACCTTC
TRBV7-7	TRBJ2-7	.	.	CASSPEPGVVYEQYF	TGTGCCAGCAGCCCCGAACCAGGGGTCGTGTACGAGCAGTACTTC
TRBV29-1	TRBJ1-2	.	.	CSVGDSRRGYTF	TGCAGCGTTGGAGACAGCCGGAGGGGCTACACCTTC
TRBV15	TRBJ1-6	.	TRBD1	CATSIKWGTENSPLHF	TGTGCCACCAGCATCAAATGGGGGACAGAGAATTCACCCCTCCACTTT
TRBV3-1/TRBV3-2	TRBJ1-5	.	TRBD1	CASSQGPQGKQPQHF	TGTGCCAGCAGCCAAGGCCCACAGGGGAAACAGCCCCAGCATTTT
TRBV7-9	TRBJ1-2	.	TRBD1	CASSSQGALYGYTF	TGTGCCAGCAGCTCTCAGGGGGCCCTCTATGGCTACACCTTC
TRBV6-2/TRBV6-3	TRBJ1-5	.	.	CASSLGGASQPQHF	TGTGCCAGCAGTCTCGGAGGGGCGAGTCAGCCCCAGCATTTT
TRBV18	TRBJ1-5	few	.	CASSPSTPNQPQHF	TGTGCCAGCTCACCAAGTACACCCAATCAGCCCCAGCATTTT
TRBV2	TRBJ2-7	.	TRBD2	CASSPGLAGGSYEQYF	TGTGCCAGCAGTCCGGGACTAGCGGGAGGCTCCTACGAGCAGTACTTC
TRBV30	TRBJ2-1	.	.	CAWSGARKSYSSYNEQFF	TGTGCCTGGAGTGGCGCTAGGAAAAGTTATAGCTCCTACAATGAGCAGTTCTTC
TRBV7-2	TRBJ2-7	.	TRBD1	CASSLATGQLYEQYF	TGTGCCAGCAGCTTAGCGACGGGACAGCTCTACGAGCAGTACTTC
TRBV6-4	TRBJ1-5	.	.	CASSPQGGSNQPQHF	TGTGCCAGCAGTCCACAGGGTGGTAGCAATCAGCCCCAGCATTTT
TRBV14	TRBJ1-2	.	TRBD1	CASSWTGASYGYTF	TGTGCCAGCAGCTGGACAGGGGCGTCCTATGGCTACACCTTC
TRBV7-2	TRBJ2-7	.	TRBD2	CASSLRARGLAGSPSEQYF	TGTGCCAGCAGCTTAAGAGCGAGGGGACTAGCGGGATCTCCGAGTGAGCAGTACTTC
TRBV5-6	TRBJ2-1	.	.	CASSLTTGYNSYNEQFF	TGTGCCAGCAGCTTGACCACAGGGTATAACTCCTACAATGAGCAGTTCTTC
TRBV28	TRBJ1-2	.	.	CASSRTVGYTF	TGTGCCAGCAGTCGGACAGTCGGCTACACCTTC
TRBV3-1/TRBV3-2	TRBJ1-5	.	.	CASSHGNQPQHF	TGTGCCAGCAGCCACGGCAATCAGCCCCAGCATTTT
TRBV9	TRBJ1-1	few	TRBD1	CASSQQTGSTEAFF	TGTGCCAGCAGCCAGCAGACAGGGAGCACTGAAGCTTTCTTT
TRBV15	TRBJ1-1	.	TRBD1	CATSNRGRNTEAFF	TGTGCCACCAGCAACAGGGGACGGAACACTGAAGCTTTCTTT
TRBV6-6	TRBJ2-7	.	TRBD2	CASTPRGGAEQYF	TGTGCCAGCACCCCGCGGGGAGGGGCCGAGCAGTACTTC
TRBV24-1	TRBJ2-3	.	TRBD2	CATSEATSGVGTQYF	TGTGCCACCAGTGAGGCGACTAGCGGAGTGGGTACGCAGTATTTT
TRBV2	TRBJ2-7	.	.	CASRIEPVGYSEQYF	TGTGCCAGCAGAATAGAGCCGGTGGGCTATTCCGAGCAGTACTTC
TRBV3-1/TRBV3-2	TRBJ1-3	.	TRBD1	CASSQAGQGVRNTIYF	TGTGCCAGCAGCCAAGCGGGACAGGGCGTGCGAAACACCATATATTTT
TRBV11-3	TRBJ2-1	.	.	CASSLEAREKSNEQFF	TGTGCCAGCAGCTTAGAGGCGCGGGAAAAAAGCAATGAGCAGTTCTTC
TRBV5-1	TRBJ2-7	.	.	CASSLGDRAYEQYF	TGCGCCAGCAGCTTGGGCGACAGAGCCTACGAGCAGTACTTC
TRBV7-2	TRBJ2-3	.	TRBD2	CASSLRLAGGTDTQYF	TGTGCCAGCAGCTTACGCCTAGCGGGGGGCACAGATACGCAGTATTTT
TRBV30	TRBJ2-7	.	TRBD1	CAWSTGQGAKQYF	TGTGCCTGGAGCACGGGACAGGGGGCCAAGCAGTACTTC